A selection of T cell receptor beta chains follows, all from one sample in a study of OX40 agonist ivuxolimab in advanced cancers. TCRdb keeps only in-frame clones here, not all; method: immunoSEQ multiplex PCR. The data contain roughly 92,000 clones, roughly nine tenths of them singletons. The specimen was CD4+ or CD8+ T cells sorted from blood, collected in a trial of the OX40 agonist ivuxolimab. The source is an adult with an advanced solid tumor such as melanoma, head and neck, liver or kidney cancer. CDR3s include the opening cysteine and the closing phenylalanine or tryptophan. A D gene is named only where the DNA matches it firmly. Size values are once, few and many counts, or a class for expanded clones, and some rows have none.

V,J,size,D,CDR3,DNA
TRBV4-1,TRBJ2-7,once,TRBD1,CASSPRDSYEQYF,TGCGCCAGCAGCCCACGGGACAGCTACGAGCAGTACTTC
TRBV10-3,TRBJ1-5,.,TRBD1,CAISESRQGQPQHF,TGTGCCATCAGTGAGTCGCGACAGGGTCAGCCCCAGCATTTT
TRBV7-3,TRBJ2-3,.,TRBD2,CASSTEGTSGRAQYF,TGTGCCAGCAGCACTGAGGGGACTAGCGGGAGAGCGCAGTATTTT
TRBV5-1,TRBJ2-1,.,TRBD2,CASSLGLGGSLDNEQFF,TGCGCCAGCAGCTTGGGGTTGGGCGGGAGCTTGGACAATGAGCAGTTCTTC
TRBV4-1,TRBJ2-6,.,TRBD1,CASRPIRDRGQGANVLTF,TGCGCCAGCAGGCCTATCCGGGACAGGGGGCAAGGGGCCAACGTCCTGACTTTC
TRBV19,TRBJ2-1,.,.,CASSKQLWRDNEQFF,TGTGCCAGTAGTAAACAATTATGGAGGGACAATGAGCAGTTCTTC
TRBV28,TRBJ2-1,.,.,CASTLSSYNEQFF,TGTGCCAGCACCCTGAGCTCCTACAATGAGCAGTTCTTC
TRBV11-2,TRBJ1-1,.,.,CASSLVLGSRNTEAFF,TGTGCCAGCAGCTTAGTTTTGGGCTCTAGGAACACTGAAGCTTTCTTT
TRBV6-1,TRBJ2-1,.,.,CASSVLPTGSVSYNEQFF,TGTGCCAGCAGTGTCCTCCCCACCGGGTCCGTCTCCTACAATGAGCAGTTCTTC
TRBV10-3,TRBJ1-1,.,.,CAIRSGVNTEAFF,TGTGCCATCAGATCAGGGGTGAACACTGAAGCTTTCTTT
TRBV13,TRBJ2-7,.,TRBD2,CASSDNVGTSEYEQYF,TGTGCCAGCAGCGACAACGTCGGGACTAGCGAGTACGAGCAGTACTTC
TRBV19,TRBJ2-1,.,.,CASSVGVLGQFF,TGTGCCAGTAGCGTAGGGGTACTGGGGCAGTTCTTC
TRBV4-1,TRBJ1-5,.,.,CASSQENRANQPQHF,TGCGCCAGCAGCCAAGAGAACAGAGCCAATCAGCCCCAGCATTTT
TRBV18,TRBJ1-1,.,.,CASSPQGNTEAFF,TGTGCCAGCTCACCACAGGGGAACACTGAAGCTTTCTTT
TRBV11-2,TRBJ2-1,.,.,CASSLIGGAHNEQFF,TGTGCCAGCAGCTTAATTGGTGGGGCTCACAATGAGCAGTTCTTC
TRBV10-3,TRBJ2-5,.,.,CAISDSTQGRQETQYF,TGTGCCATCAGTGACTCGACACAGGGTCGCCAAGAGACCCAGTACTTC
TRBV7-6,TRBJ2-7,once,.,CASAPGLSYEQYF,TGTGCCTCCGCCCCGGGACTCTCCTACGAGCAGTACTTC
TRBV10-2,TRBJ1-1,.,TRBD1,CASTGDREIEAFF,TGCGCCAGCACAGGGGACAGGGAAATAGAAGCTTTCTTT
TRBV27,TRBJ2-7,.,TRBD1,CASSLFPGTGDEQYF,TGTGCCAGCAGTTTATTTCCGGGGACAGGGGACGAGCAGTACTTC
TRBV29-1,TRBJ1-2,.,.,CSVEDWQTTNYGYTF,TGCAGCGTTGAAGATTGGCAGACCACTAACTATGGCTACACCTTC
TRBV4-1,TRBJ1-1,.,TRBD1,CASSQASRQGAFF,TGCGCCAGCAGCCAAGCGTCACGACAGGGAGCTTTCTTT
TRBV7-9,TRBJ1-1,.,.,CASSGEGDLGNTEAFF,TGTGCCAGCAGCGGGGAGGGGGATCTGGGGAACACTGAAGCTTTCTTT
TRBV2,TRBJ2-1,.,.,CASSENRAFYNEQFF,TGTGCCAGCAGTGAGAACAGGGCCTTCTACAATGAGCAGTTCTTC
TRBV23-1,TRBJ2-5,.,TRBD2,CASSQCGKVAGDQETQYF,TGCGCCAGCAGTCAATGCGGCAAGGTAGCGGGAGACCAAGAGACCCAGTACTTC
TRBV5-8,TRBJ1-2,few,.,CASSLWQNYGYTF,TGTGCCAGCAGCTTGTGGCAGAACTATGGCTACACCTTC
TRBV6-5,TRBJ2-7,few,TRBD1,CASSYLGQGNREQYF,TGTGCCAGCAGTTACCTCGGACAGGGAAACCGCGAGCAGTACTTC
TRBV30,TRBJ2-1,.,TRBD2,CAWSGSGRKRSYNEQFF,TGTGCCTGGAGCGGTAGCGGGAGGAAGCGCTCCTACAATGAGCAGTTCTTC
TRBV25-1,TRBJ2-7,.,.,CASSEWFSYEQYF,TGTGCCAGCAGTGAATGGTTCTCCTACGAGCAGTACTTC
TRBV14,TRBJ1-1,once,.,CASSQGPFEAFF,TGTGCCAGCAGCCAAGGCCCCTTTGAAGCTTTCTTT